The TCR beta chain under discussion was sequenced for a study of CD8 T cells in ankylosing spondylitis. TCRdb used MiXCR to reprocess the 5' RACE reads, holding one entry per CDR3 protein. The sample consists of 400,000 or so distinct CDR3 sequences, about 24% of them appearing once. This clonotype was seen more than once but under ten times. Antigen: not known. General study findings and limits: Disease-linked clones were reportedly significantly enriched in matched ankylosing spondylitis synovial fluid. A TCR beta motif of several highly homologous variants appeared characteristic of ankylosing spondylitis blood.

CDR1 and CDR2 (germline): MGHDK, SYGVNS. V was trimmed by 3 bases and J by 7 bases, leaving 6 bases between them. This CDR3 is built from 12 residues. Material: blood, either unsorted or a sorted T cell fraction (not recorded which). The clonotype originates from a male donor with ankylosing spondylitis. The chain uses TRBV25-1 and TRBJ1-4; D unresolved. The CDR3 loop reads CASSEHSEKLFF. Here the CDR3 DNA reads TGTGCCAGCAGTGAGCATAGTGAAAAACTGTTTTTT.